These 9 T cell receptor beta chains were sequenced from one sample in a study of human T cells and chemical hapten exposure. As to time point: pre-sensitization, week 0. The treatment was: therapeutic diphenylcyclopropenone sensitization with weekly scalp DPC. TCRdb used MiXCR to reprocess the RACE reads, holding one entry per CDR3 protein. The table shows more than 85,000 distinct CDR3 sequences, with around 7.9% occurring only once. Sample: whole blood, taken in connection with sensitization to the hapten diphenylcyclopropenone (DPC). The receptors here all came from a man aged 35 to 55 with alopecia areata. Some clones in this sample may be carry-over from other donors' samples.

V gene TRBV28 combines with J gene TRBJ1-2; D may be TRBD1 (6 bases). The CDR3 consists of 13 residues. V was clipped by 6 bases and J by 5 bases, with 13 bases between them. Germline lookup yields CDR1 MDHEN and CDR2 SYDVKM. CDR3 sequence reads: CASRGGGKYGYTF. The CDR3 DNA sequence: TGTGCCAGCAGAGGAGGGGGTAAATATGGCTACACCTTC.

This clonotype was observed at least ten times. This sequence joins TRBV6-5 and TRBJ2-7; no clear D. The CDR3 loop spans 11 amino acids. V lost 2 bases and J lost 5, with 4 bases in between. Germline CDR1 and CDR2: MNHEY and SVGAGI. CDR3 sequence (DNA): TGTGCCAGCAGTTACGGGCACGAGCAGTACTTC. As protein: CASSYGHEQYF.

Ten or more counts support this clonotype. The CDR3 region has the DNA TGCGCCAGCAGCTTGATCACAGGGACGACTGAAGCTTTCTTT. It codes for CASSLITGTTEAFF. The rearrangement joins TRBV5-1 to TRBJ1-1; TRBD1 might be the D (6 bases). V lost 1 base to trimming and J lost 5 bases, with 12 bases between them. The germline CDR1 and CDR2 sequences are SGHRS and YFSETQ. The length of the CDR3 is 14 residues.

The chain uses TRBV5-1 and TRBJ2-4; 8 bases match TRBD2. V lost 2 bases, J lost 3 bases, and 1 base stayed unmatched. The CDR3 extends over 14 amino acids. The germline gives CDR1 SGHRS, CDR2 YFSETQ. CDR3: CASSFLAGKNIQYF. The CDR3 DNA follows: TGCGCCAGCAGCTTCCTAGCGGGCAAAAACATTCAGTACTTC.

The CDR3 here is CASSRGTSGSYNEQFF. As DNA, the CDR3 is TGCGCCAGCAGCCGCGGGACTAGCGGCTCCTACAATGAGCAGTTCTTC. This sequence joins TRBV4-3 and TRBJ2-1; 11 bases match TRBD2. Germline V CDR1 and CDR2: LGHNA, YSLEER. V lost 4 bases to trimming and J lost 0 bases; unmatched junction nucleotides: 2. The CDR3 is 16 residues long.

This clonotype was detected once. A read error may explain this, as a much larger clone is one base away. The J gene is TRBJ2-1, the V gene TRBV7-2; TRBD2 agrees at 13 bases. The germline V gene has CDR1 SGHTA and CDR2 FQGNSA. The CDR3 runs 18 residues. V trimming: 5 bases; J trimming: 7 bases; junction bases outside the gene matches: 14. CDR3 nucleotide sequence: TGTGCCAGCAGCGGTGAGACTAGCGGGAGGCACAGACAAAATGAGCAGTTCTTC. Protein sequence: CASSGETSGRHRQNEQFF.

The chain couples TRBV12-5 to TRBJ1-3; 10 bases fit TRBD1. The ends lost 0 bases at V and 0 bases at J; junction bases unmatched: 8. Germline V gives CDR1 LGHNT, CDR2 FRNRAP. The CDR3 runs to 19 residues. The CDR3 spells CASGLVLGTGALSGNTIYF. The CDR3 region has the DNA TGTGCTAGTGGTTTGGTACTGGGGACAGGGGCACTCTCTGGAAACACCATATATTTT.

CDR3 DNA sequence: TGCAGTGCCCCCGATTTGGCGCTGTCGGTCTACGAGCAGTACTTC. Protein product: CSAPDLALSVYEQYF. The V gene is TRBV20-1, the J gene TRBJ2-7; no definite D call. The V end was cut by 6 bases, the J end by 3 bases, with 21 bases between. This CDR3 has 15 residues. CDR1 is DFQATT, CDR2 SNEGSKA, per germline (reference sequence).

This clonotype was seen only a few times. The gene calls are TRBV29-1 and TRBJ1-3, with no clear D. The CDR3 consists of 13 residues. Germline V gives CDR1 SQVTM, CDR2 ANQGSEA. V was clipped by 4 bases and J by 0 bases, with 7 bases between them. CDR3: CSVGESSGNTIYF. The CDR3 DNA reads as TGCAGCGTTGGAGAGAGCTCTGGAAACACCATATATTTT.